This T cell receptor (beta chain) was retrieved from a study of T cell changes during pregnancy in multiple sclerosis. The length of the CDR3 is 13 residues. V was cut by 1 base and J by 5 bases, with 9 bases left in between. The germline V gene encodes CDR1 SGHRS and CDR2 YFSETQ. The data were produced by immunoSEQ multiplex PCR, yet TCRdb's version contains in-frame clones alone and is incomplete. The sample consists of tens of thousands of clones, 89% of them appearing once. The receptor comes from a female donor with multiple sclerosis, enrolled in a pregnancy study. The source material was peripheral blood, sampled after pregnancy. The rearrangement joins TRBV5-1 to TRBJ1-2; D remains unclear. The CDR3 DNA follows: TGCGCCAGCAGCTTGTACAGTCAGTATGGCTACACCTTC. Its translation is CASSLYSQYGYTF. Variable domain in full (rest from reference TRBV5-1 and TRBJ1-2): KAGVTQTPRYLIKTRGQQVTLSCSPISGHRSVSWYQQTPGQGLQFLFEYFSETQRNKGNFPGRFSGRQFSNSRSEMNVSTLELGDSALYLCASSLYSQYGYTFGSGTRLTVV.